The next 32 T cell receptor beta chains were all read from a single sample in a study of control samples from healthy donors and cancer patients (dated by TCRdb to 2020 to 2021). Receptor libraries were prepared by the immunoSEQ multiplex PCR assay. TCRdb obtained this table from immuneACCESS and retained in-frame rearrangements with V and J assigned. These tables miss some clones; where compared with another copy, unresolved V genes account for less than half of the shortfall, and the remainder is unexplained. This sample lists approximately 89,000 clones; 85% to 90% were detected once. The ten largest clonotypes hold approximately 2% of the sample. The specimen was blood. The receptors shown here come from a woman aged 35 to 49 in good health.

This clone was seen a single time. The chain links TRBV7-7 to TRBJ2-1; no clear D gene. The V gene's germline CDR1 is SSHAT and CDR2 FNYEAQ (reference sequence). The CDR3 consists of 13 residues. Trimming removed 1 base at V and 9 bases at J, with 10 bases between. The CDR3: CASSLGGPGEQFF. The DNA of the CDR3 is TGTGCCAGCAGCTTAGGCGGACCCGGTGAGCAGTTCTTC.

The chain recombines TRBV21-1 with TRBJ2-7; the table names TRBD1, a call not compared with the DNA. TRBV21-1 is described as a pseudogene. The CDR3 consists of 15 residues. The CDR3 DNA follows: TGTGCCAGCAGCAAAGCGCGCAGGTTATCCTACGAGCAGTACTTC. Amino acids: CASSKARRLSYEQYF.

The chain links TRBV2 to TRBJ1-5; D gene uncertain. V was clipped by 5 bases and J by 2 bases, with 7 bases between them. The CDR3 runs 13 residues. Germline loops: CDR1 SNHLY, CDR2 FYNNEI. Written as DNA, the CDR3 is TGTGCCAGCAGTACCGGAGGCAATCAGCCCCAGCATTTT. Its protein is CASSTGGNQPQHF.

This clone was seen once. The chain carries TRBV30 and TRBJ1-1; D gene unclear. Germline-derived CDR1 and CDR2 are GTSNPN and SVGIG (reference sequence). Trimming pared 8 bases from V and 3 bases from J, leaving 19 bases between. The CDR3 runs to 14 residues. CDR3 bases: TGTGCCGACCATTCCGGCCTTCAGTACACTGAAGCTTTCTTT. This sequence encodes CADHSGLQYTEAFF.

In its sample, this clone was seen a few times. V gene TRBV2 combines with J gene TRBJ1-6; no clear D gene. The germline V gene has CDR1 SNHLY and CDR2 FYNNEI. The CDR3 covers 15 residues. V was clipped by 1 base and J by 0 bases, with 4 bases between them. The CDR3 DNA follows: TGTGCCAGCAGTGAAGAGAACTCCTATAATTCACCCCTCCACTTT. Its protein is CASSEENSYNSPLHF.

The chain couples TRBV7-2 to TRBJ1-5, with D unclear. The CDR3 sequence is 12 residues long. The V and J ends lost 3 bases and 2 bases respectively, with 2 bases between them. The V gene's germline CDR1 is SGHTA and CDR2 FQGNSA. The CDR3 here is CASSLGNQPQHF. As DNA, the CDR3 is TGTGCCAGCAGCTTGGGCAATCAGCCCCAGCATTTT.

The chain uses TRBV14 and TRBJ2-4; 8 bases line up with TRBD2. CDR3 length: 17 amino acids. The V gene end was trimmed by 1 base and the J gene end by 0 bases; junction bases not matched to a gene: 5. Germline CDR1 and CDR2: SGHDN and FVKESK. CDR3: CASSQGGTRRAKNIQYF. The CDR3 coding sequence is TGTGCCAGCAGCCAAGGGGGGACTAGGCGAGCCAAAAACATTCAGTACTTC.

The chain uses TRBV18 and TRBJ2-7; D might be TRBD1 (5 bases). CDR1 and CDR2 (germline): KGHSH, LQKENI. CDR3 length: 12 amino acids. The V end lost 3 bases, the J end lost 3 bases, and 6 bases lay between the germline ends. CDR3 region: CASSPTDYEQYF. The CDR3 DNA reads as TGTGCCAGCTCACCGACAGACTACGAGCAGTACTTC.

This clone was counted a few times. Other DNA sequences in the same sample also yield this CDR3. The chain recombines TRBV7-2 with TRBJ2-7; 9 nucleotides line up with TRBD2. Germline-derived CDR1 and CDR2 are SGHTA and FQGNSA. This CDR3 spans 15 amino acids. With V trimmed by 1 base and J by 9 bases, 10 bases remained unmatched. In DNA form, the CDR3 reads TGTGCCAGCAGCTTAGTGTCTAGCGGGGCTCGGGGGCAGTACTTC. Translation: CASSLVSSGARGQYF.

This clone was counted a few times. This rearrangement joins TRBV7-3 to TRBJ1-6; 9 positions match TRBD1. J was trimmed by 10 bases and V by 5 bases; bases with no gene match: 6. CDR3 length: 14 amino acids. Germline assignment: CDR1 SGHTA and CDR2 FQGTGA. The CDR3 sequence is CASSTTGGRSPLHF. The CDR3 nucleotides are TGTGCCAGCAGCACGACAGGGGGTCGGTCACCCCTCCACTTT.

The chain links TRBV5-6 to TRBJ2-7; D could derive from TRBD1 or TRBD2 (6 bases each). Germline loops: CDR1 SGHDT, CDR2 YYEEEE. CDR3 length equals 14 residues. Trimming pared 4 bases from V and 2 bases from J, leaving 13 bases between. CDR3 in amino acids: CASSRGDTAYEQYF. The CDR3 DNA sequence: TGTGCCAGCAGCCGCGGGGACACCGCCTACGAGCAGTACTTC. Supplemented by reference TRBV5-6 and TRBJ2-7, the full variable domain reads DAGVTQSPTHLIKTRGQQVTLRCSPKSGHDTVSWYQQALGQGPQFIFQYYEEEERQRGNFPDRFSGHQFPNYSSELNVNALLLGDSALYLCASSRGDTAYEQYFGPGTRLTVT.

In this sample, this clone turned up a few times. The rearrangement uses TRBV5-6 and TRBJ2-7; TRBD2 is a possible D gene (5 bases). In germline, CDR1 is SGHDT, CDR2 YYEEEE. The CDR3 covers 13 residues. With 4 bases removed from V and 3 bases from J, the gap between germline ends came to 11 bases. The CDR3 DNA sequence: TGTGCCAGCAGCCTGTGGGGAGTCTACGAGCAGTACTTC. This codes for CASSLWGVYEQYF.

This chain connects TRBV19 to TRBJ2-3; 8 nucleotides match TRBD2. Looked up from germline, CDR1 is LNHDA and CDR2 is SQIVND (reference sequence). V lost 11 bases, J lost 5 bases, and 12 bases stayed unmatched. CDR3 length: 14 residues. The CDR3 nucleotides are TGTGCCGCCGCCCGGGGGGGGCGTGTAGATACGCAGTATTTT. Amino acids: CAAARGGRVDTQYF. Filled out from reference TRBV19 and TRBJ2-3, the complete variable domain reads DGGITQSPKYLFRKEGQNVTLSCEQNLNHDAMYWYRQDPGQGLRLIYYSQIVNDFQKGDIAEGYSVSREKKESFPLTVTSAQKNPTAFYLCAAARGGRVDTQYFGPGTRLTVL.

This rearrangement joins TRBV7-2 to TRBJ2-7, with TRBD2 identical over 9 bases. Germline-derived CDR1 and CDR2 are SGHTA and FQGNSA. The CDR3 runs to 14 residues. The trim removed 0 bases at V and 7 bases at J, leaving 4 bases unmatched. CDR3 residues: CASSLAAGGREQYF. The DNA of the CDR3 is TGTGCCAGCAGCTTAGCCGCGGGGGGGCGGGAGCAGTACTTC.

The rearrangement uses TRBV28 and TRBJ2-1, with 7 bases aligning to TRBD2. Germline V gives CDR1 MDHEN, CDR2 SYDVKM. The ends lost 11 bases at V and 1 base at J; junction bases unmatched: 8. This CDR3 spans 14 amino acids. Here the CDR3 reads CASTPGGSYNEQFF. DNA for the CDR3: TGTGCCTCTACCCCCGGGGGGTCCTACAATGAGCAGTTCTTC. The variable domain in full, with the rest retrieved from reference TRBV28 and TRBJ2-1, is DVKVTQSSRYLVKRTGEKVFLECVQDMDHENMFWYRQDPGLGLRLIYFSYDVKMKEKGDIPEGYSVSREKKERFSLILESASTNQTSMYLCASTPGGSYNEQFFGPGTRLTVL.

This clone was picked up one time. This chain connects TRBV19 to TRBJ1-1, with D possibly matching TRBD1 (6 bases). This CDR3 has 14 amino acids. The germline CDR1 and CDR2 sequences are LNHDA and SQIVND (reference sequence). Between the trimmed V and J ends, which lost 3 bases and 5 bases, there was a span of 13 bases. CDR3 coding DNA: TGTGCCAGTAGTATCCCGGGGGCAGGTACTGAAGCTTTCTTT. Encoded protein: CASSIPGAGTEAFF.

The rearrangement links TRBV6-2 or TRBV6-3 to TRBJ1-5; weak D call: TRBD1 (5 bases). The CDR3 consists of 15 residues. CDR1 and CDR2 from the germline V gene are MNHEY and SVGEGT. The V gene lost 4 bases and the J gene lost 1 base, with 11 bases spanning the gap. The CDR3 nucleotides are TGTGCCAGCAGTTGGCAGGGCGGGAGCAATCAGCCCCAGCATTTT. Its translation: CASSWQGGSNQPQHF.

The chain uses TRBV4-3 and TRBJ1-1; no clear D. The CDR3 extends over 17 amino acids. Germline V gene lookup returns CDR1 LGHNA and CDR2 YSLEER. V gave up 1 base and J gave up 0 bases, with 15 bases separating them. CDR3 protein: CASSQGYAGILNTEAFF. CDR3 DNA: TGCGCCAGCAGCCAAGGCTACGCTGGGATTCTGAACACTGAAGCTTTCTTT.

The chain uses TRBV7-2 and TRBJ2-3; D gene ambiguous. The CDR3 is 12 amino acids. Germline CDR1 and CDR2: SGHTA and FQGNSA. V lost 5 bases, J lost 4 bases, and 7 bases lay in between. CDR3 sequence (DNA): TGTGCCAGCAGCGCGTTTCCAGATACGCAGTATTTT. Residues: CASSAFPDTQYF.

The chain couples TRBV24-1 to TRBJ1-1; D is uncertain. Trimming removed 4 bases at V and 12 bases at J, with 17 bases between. This CDR3 is built from 13 residues. Germline V CDR1 and CDR2: KGHDR, SFDVKD. CDR3 loop: CATSDPQVPRTFF. Here the CDR3 DNA reads TGTGCCACCAGTGACCCCCAGGTGCCGAGGACTTTCTTT.

In this sample, this clone turned up a few times. J is TRBJ2-3 and V is TRBV3-1 (or the pseudogene TRBV3-2); a possible D gene is TRBD2 (7 bases). Germline loops: CDR1 LGHDT, CDR2 YNNKEL (reference sequence). The CDR3 extends over 15 amino acids. Trimming shortened V by 4 bases and J by 2 bases, and 13 bases separated the two germline ends. CDR3 residues: CASSPEGGPTDTQYF. The CDR3 nucleotides are TGTGCCAGCAGCCCGGAGGGGGGGCCCACAGATACGCAGTATTTT.

A single count supports this clone. This chain links TRBV18 with TRBJ1-3; 11 positions match TRBD1. CDR3 length: 16 residues. The V segment lost 3 bases and the J segment 0 bases; nucleotides outside the gene matches: 1. CDR1 and CDR2 from the germline V gene are KGHSH and LQKENI. The CDR3: CASSPGTGGSGNTIYF. DNA of the CDR3: TGTGCCAGCTCACCCGGGACAGGGGGCTCTGGAAACACCATATATTTT.

This sequence joins TRBV12-5 and TRBJ2-3; 12 bases match TRBD1. The germline V gene encodes CDR1 LGHNT and CDR2 FRNRAP. Losses at the gene ends were 7 bases for V and 5 bases for J; bases not matched to a gene: 7. This CDR3 is built from 15 residues. In nucleotides, the CDR3 is TGTGCTAGTGAGCCGAGGGACAGGGGGCAAGATACGCAGTATTTT. Protein: CASEPRDRGQDTQYF.

This chain connects TRBV11-3 to TRBJ2-5; 8 bases line up with TRBD2. From germline, CDR1 is SGHNT and CDR2 YENEEA. Trimming cost V 0 bases and J 5 bases; bases outside gene matches: 5. The CDR3 length is 15 residues. The CDR3 DNA is TGTGCCAGCAGCTTAGATGGGACTAGTAGGGAGACCCAGTACTTC. It codes for CASSLDGTSRETQYF.

This chain joins TRBV9 and TRBJ1-6; TRBD1 matches at 8 bases. CDR3 length: 14 amino acids. The V gene end was trimmed by 3 bases and the J gene end by 9 bases; junction bases not matched to a gene: 5. Germline V gene lookup returns CDR1 SGDLS and CDR2 YYNGEE. CDR3: CASSGQGSGSPLHF. The CDR3 DNA reads TGTGCCAGCAGCGGACAGGGGTCCGGTTCACCCCTCCACTTT.

V and J are TRBV5-1 and TRBJ2-5; D may be TRBD1 or TRBD2 (5 bases each). There are 14 residues in the CDR3. The germline V gene has CDR1 SGHRS and CDR2 YFSETQ. V dropped 4 bases and J dropped 7 bases, with 17 bases sitting between them. This CDR3 reads CASSTGTLLATQYF. DNA for the CDR3: TGCGCCAGCAGCACCGGGACCCTCCTGGCGACCCAGTACTTC.

This rearrangement joins TRBV10-3 to TRBJ2-5, with D perhaps TRBD2 (5 bases). V lost 3 bases, J lost 2 bases, and 10 bases lay in between. The CDR3 sequence is 14 residues long. CDR1 and CDR2 (germline): ENHRY, SYGVKD. CDR3 DNA sequence: TGTGCCATCAGTGATGAGGAGGTGCAAGAGACCCAGTACTTC. The encoded protein is CAISDEEVQETQYF.

The chain couples TRBV9 to TRBJ1-2, with 9 nucleotides matching TRBD1. The CDR3 covers 16 residues. Germline V CDR1 and CDR2: SGDLS, YYNGEE. The V segment lost 3 bases and the J segment 2 bases; nucleotides outside the gene matches: 8. The CDR3 coding sequence is TGTGCCAGCAGCGCAGCCGGGACAGGGAGGAACTATGGCTACACCTTC. It encodes CASSAAGTGRNYGYTF.

The CDR3 DNA follows: TGTGCCAGCAGTGAACCATTCTCCTCCACAGATACGCAGTATTTT. Translating it yields CASSEPFSSTDTQYF. The V gene is TRBV6-1, the J gene TRBJ2-3; D not certain. This CDR3 contains 15 residues. Germline CDR1 reads MNHNS; CDR2 reads SASEGT. V shed 2 bases and J shed 2 bases, with 11 bases lying between them.

The rearrangement joins TRBV4-3 to TRBJ1-2; no definite D call. Looked up from germline, CDR1 is LGHNA and CDR2 is YSLEER. This CDR3 is 14 amino acids long. V shed 0 bases and J shed 11 bases, with 16 bases lying between them. CDR3 sequence reads: CASSQEGGTSRYTF. CDR3 bases: TGCGCCAGCAGCCAAGAGGGCGGAACTTCGAGGTACACCTTC.

This chain links TRBV5-4 with TRBJ2-1; D perhaps matches TRBD2 (6 bases). The CDR3 covers 15 residues. Deletions cut 5 bases from V and 0 bases from J, with 12 bases between. Germline V lookup: CDR1 SGHNT, CDR2 YYREEE (reference sequence). CDR3 region: CASRRRGSSYNEQFF. CDR3 nucleotides: TGTGCCAGCAGGCGACGGGGGAGCTCCTACAATGAGCAGTTCTTC. Full variable domain (outside the CDR3, taken from reference TRBV5-4 and TRBJ2-1): ETGVTQSPTHLIKTRGQQVTLRCSSQSGHNTVSWYQQALGQGPQFIFQYYREEENGRGNFPPRFSGLQFPNYSSELNVNALELDDSALYLCASRRRGSSYNEQFFGPGTRLTVL.

The J gene is TRBJ2-2, the V gene TRBV24-1; 8 bases map to TRBD2. Trimming removed 4 bases from V and 6 bases from J; junction bases left unmatched: 9. The germline CDR1 and CDR2 sequences are KGHDR and SFDVKD. The CDR3 is 16 amino acids. CDR3 nucleotides: TGTGCCACCAGTGACCCCGGGACTAGGATGGCCGGGGAGCTGTTTTTT. Translated, it gives CATSDPGTRMAGELFF.